This TCR beta chain was recovered during a study of blood T cell repertoires in COVID-19. Sequencing was performed with immunoSEQ multiplex PCR; in TCRdb, only in-frame clones are kept and a portion is missing. Among roughly 36,000 clones listed, around 87% were seen once. Trimming removed 5 bases at V and 1 base at J, with 12 bases between. Germline V CDR1 and CDR2: KGHSH, LQKENI. This CDR3 has 15 residues. The material sequenced was peripheral blood. The sequence derives from a man aged 50-60 years with active or convalescent COVID-19. This sequence joins TRBV18 and TRBJ1-5; D perhaps matches TRBD1 (5 bases). CDR3 DNA sequence: TGTGCCAGCTCAGGTCAGGGTAGGAGCAATCAGCCCCAGCATTTT. This gives the protein CASSGQGRSNQPQHF.